These T cell receptor beta chains were read from a single sample in a study of cytomegalovirus exposure and HLA in healthy donors. Measured with immunoSEQ multiplex PCR; TCRdb has only the in-frame clones, and not every one. The sample lists about 170,000 clones, 81% occurring once. The sample was PBMCs. The receptors derive from a woman aged 18-35 years in good health and CMV-seropositive. The CDR3 runs from the conserved cysteine through the conserved F or W. The D gene is left open where the match is weak. Some rows have no size entry. The others give once, few or many, or a class for an expanded clone.

NA	TRBV28	NA	TRBJ1-5	CASSGQAPHSNQPQHF	TGTGCCAGCAGTGGGCAGGCGCCGCATAGCAATCAGCCCCAGCATTTT
NA	TRBV9	NA	TRBJ1-3	CASSGGVDRARNTIYF	TGTGCCAGCAGCGGGGGAGTGGACAGAGCCCGAAACACCATATATTTT
NA	TRBV4-2	TRBD1	TRBJ2-4	CASSQDLHRGHRAKNIQYF	TGTGCCAGCAGCCAAGACCTGCACAGGGGGCATAGAGCCAAAAACATTCAGTACTTC
NA	TRBV5-6	NA	TRBJ2-7	CASSLVASSYEQYF	TGTGCCAGCAGCTTGGTGGCCAGTTCCTACGAGCAGTACTTC
NA	TRBV9	TRBD1	TRBJ1-2	CASSPRGDRKGLSSYGYTF	TGTGCCAGCAGCCCAAGAGGGGACAGGAAGGGGCTCTCTTCCTATGGCTACACCTTC
NA	TRBV5-1	NA	TRBJ2-5	CASSLNLRGETQYF	TGCGCCAGCAGCTTGAATTTACGGGGAGAGACCCAGTACTTC
NA	TRBV7-8	NA	TRBJ2-7	CASSLASQGYEQYF	TGTGCCAGCAGCTTGGCCTCCCAGGGTTACGAGCAGTACTTC
NA	TRBV27	TRBD1	TRBJ2-7	CASSLGQGTYEQYF	TGTGCCAGCAGCCTGGGACAGGGAACCTACGAGCAGTACTTC
NA	TRBV15	TRBD2	TRBJ2-5	CATSTALAGQETQYF	TGTGCCACCAGCACAGCCCTAGCGGGGCAAGAGACCCAGTACTTC
NA	TRBV5-1	NA	TRBJ1-4	CASSPQGVELFF	TGCGCCAGCAGCCCACAGGGAGTGGAACTGTTTTTT
NA	TRBV30	NA	TRBJ1-3	CAWSLTHREGNTIYF	TGTGCCTGGAGTTTAACTCACAGGGAGGGAAACACCATATATTTT
NA	TRBV21-1	NA	TRBJ1-1	CASSGKGVNTEAFF	TGTGCCAGCAGCGGGAAGGGGGTGAACACTGAAGCTTTCTTT
few	TRBV6-4	TRBD2	TRBJ2-3	CASSATSGAADTQYF	TGTGCCAGCAGCGCCACTAGCGGGGCCGCAGATACGCAGTATTTT